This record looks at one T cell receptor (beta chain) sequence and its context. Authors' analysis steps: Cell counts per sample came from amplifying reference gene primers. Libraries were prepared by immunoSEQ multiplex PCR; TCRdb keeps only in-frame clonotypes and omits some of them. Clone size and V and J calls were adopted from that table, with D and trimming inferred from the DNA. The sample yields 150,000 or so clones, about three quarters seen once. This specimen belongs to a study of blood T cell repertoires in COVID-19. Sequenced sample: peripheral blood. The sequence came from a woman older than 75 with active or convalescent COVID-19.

This chain's CDR3 is CSVAQRGLSYEQYF. Written as DNA, the CDR3 is TGCAGCGTGGCCCAGCGGGGCCTCTCCTACGAGCAGTACTTC. The V call is TRBV29-1, the J call TRBJ2-7; TRBD2 matches 7 bases. V was pared by 6 bases and J by 0 bases, with 8 bases of the junction left unmatched. The CDR3 is 14 residues long. Germline CDR1 reads SQVTM; CDR2 reads ANQGSEA.